This is a list of T cell receptor beta chains from one sample in a study of CD8 T cells in Susac syndrome. TCRdb itself ran the immunoSEQ multiplex PCR reads through MiXCR, one entry per CDR3 protein. Counted here are 200,000 to 300,000 distinct CDR3 sequences, about 94% occurring once; the ten biggest clones make up roughly 0.072%. Sample: CD4+ T cells from PBMCs. The receptors derive from a human donor with multiple sclerosis. Both conserved end residues are part of each CDR3. The D gene is left open where the match is weak. The listing skips clone size in some rows; elsewhere it reads once, few, many or a size class.

clone_size,v_call,j_call,d_call,cdr3_nt,cdr3_aa
.,TRBV12-5,TRBJ1-1,TRBD1,TGTGCTAGTGGGGCAGACAGGGGGCCTGGCACTGAAGCTTTCTTT,CASGADRGPGTEAFF
.,TRBV20-1,TRBJ2-7,.,TGCAGTGCTGACAGGGATGCGGGGTGGTACGAGCAGTACTTC,CSADRDAGWYEQYF
once,TRBV20-1,TRBJ2-7,.,TGCAGTGCCGAAGATAGTGGGGGACCCCGTTTC,CSAEDSGGPRF
.,TRBV3-1,TRBJ1-5,.,TGTGCCAGCAGCCGGACACCCGATAGCAATCAGCCCCAGCATTTT,CASSRTPDSNQPQHF
.,TRBV15,TRBJ2-4,.,TGTGCCACCAGCAGTGGGACGACCAAAAGGATTCAGTACTTC,CATSSGTTKRIQYF
.,TRBV30,TRBJ2-2,.,TGTGCCTGGAAGTCAGCAATATACACCGGGGAGCTGTTTTTT,CAWKSAIYTGELFF
.,TRBV10-3,TRBJ2-1,TRBD1,TGTGCCATCAGTGAGAGGGACAGGGGTGTCGATGAGCAGTTCTTC,CAISERDRGVDEQFF
.,TRBV27,TRBJ1-2,TRBD1,TGTGCCAGCAGTCTTATGGGGGACAGAGCTAACTATGGCTACACCTTC,CASSLMGDRANYGYTF
.,TRBV5-4,TRBJ1-1,.,TGTGCCAGCAGCTCGGCAGGTTACATGAACACTGAAGCTTTCTTT,CASSSAGYMNTEAFF
.,TRBV20-1,TRBJ2-3,TRBD2,TGCAGTGCTAGCCGACTCAGCGGGAGGGTTGATACGCAGTATTTT,CSASRLSGRVDTQYF
.,TRBV3-1,TRBJ1-1,.,TGTGCCAGCAGCCCCACCTCGGGACTGTTGAACACTGAAGCTTTCTTT,CASSPTSGLLNTEAFF
.,TRBV4-1,TRBJ2-3,.,TGCGCCAGCAGCCAACGCCAATGCTCGGGTCCACTCACAGATACGCAGTATTTT,CASSQRQCSGPLTDTQYF
.,TRBV20-1,TRBJ2-2,TRBD1,TGCAGTGCTAGCTACAGGGGGCTAGCGACCGGGGAGCTGTTTTTT,CSASYRGLATGELFF
.,TRBV29-1,TRBJ1-3,.,TGCAGCGTTGAAGATATAGGAGGTCACCTCTCTGGAAACACCATATATTTT,CSVEDIGGHLSGNTIYF
.,TRBV5-1,TRBJ2-2,.,TGCGCCAGCAGCCCCGAATGGAACACCGGGGAGCTGTTTTTT,CASSPEWNTGELFF
.,TRBV12-3/TRBV12-4,TRBJ1-1,.,TGTGCCAGCAGTTCACCATTCCTCCCCGGGGGCGCCACTGAAGCTTTCTTT,CASSSPFLPGGATEAFF
once,TRBV5-6,TRBJ2-3,TRBD2,TGTGCCAGCAGCGGGGACACCTCGGGACTAGCGGGAGCGAACACAGATACGCAGTATTTT,CASSGDTSGLAGANTDTQYF
.,TRBV5-1,TRBJ1-2,TRBD1,TGCGCCAGCAGCCTGGTGGGACAGAACTATGGCTACACCTTC,CASSLVGQNYGYTF
.,TRBV29-1,TRBJ1-3,.,TGCAGCGTGGCCCGAGGGTCTGGAAACACCATATATTTT,CSVARGSGNTIYF
.,TRBV28,TRBJ1-2,.,TGTGCCAGCAGTTTTATTTCGGGGGATGGCTACACCTTC,CASSFISGDGYTF
.,TRBV29-1,TRBJ2-5,.,TGCAGCGTCGCAGGACAGCTTAAAGAGACCCAGTACTTC,CSVAGQLKETQYF
.,TRBV6-6,TRBJ1-4,.,TGTGCCAGCAGTTACTTTCCGGGTGAAAAACTGTTTTTT,CASSYFPGEKLFF
.,TRBV7-6,TRBJ1-2,TRBD1,TGTGCCAGCAGCTTGGACATCGGACAGGGGTCCGGTGGCTACACCTTC,CASSLDIGQGSGGYTF
.,TRBV12-3/TRBV12-4,TRBJ1-1,TRBD1,TGTGCCAGCAGTCGTGCGGACAGGCTGAACACTGAAGCTTTCTTT,CASSRADRLNTEAFF
.,TRBV20-1,TRBJ2-3,.,TGCAGTGCCCCCGGGGCCACAGATACGCAGTATTTT,CSAPGATDTQYF
.,TRBV6-1,TRBJ1-5,.,TGTGCCAGCAGTCCGCGTGCAGGGAGGAATCAGCCCCAGCATTTT,CASSPRAGRNQPQHF
.,TRBV29-1,TRBJ2-3,.,TGCAGCGTTGAAGAAGAAGTTCGCAAAAGAGGGACAGATACGCAGTATTTT,CSVEEEVRKRGTDTQYF
.,TRBV5-1,TRBJ2-2,TRBD1,TGCGCCAGCAGCAAAAGGACAGGGGGTGATTCCGGGGAGCTGTTTTTT,CASSKRTGGDSGELFF
.,TRBV28,TRBJ1-1,.,TGTGCCAGCAGTTTACAGGGACCCGCTTTCTTT,CASSLQGPAFF
.,TRBV19,TRBJ1-1,.,TGTGCCAGTAAAGGGAACACTGAAGCTTTCTTT,CASKGNTEAFF
.,TRBV29-1,TRBJ2-5,TRBD2,TGCAGCGTCCCTAGCGGGGGAGGAGAGACCCAGTACTTC,CSVPSGGGETQYF
.,TRBV27,TRBJ2-7,.,TGTGCCAGCAGTCTCAGCGGGGCAGGGGGCCAGAGCGAGCAGTACTTC,CASSLSGAGGQSEQYF
once,TRBV29-1,TRBJ2-7,TRBD2,TGCAGCGTTGATGGGGGGGCCTACGAGCAGTACTTC,CSVDGGAYEQYF
.,TRBV9,TRBJ1-3,.,TGTGCCAGCAGCGGAGGGGCAGGTCGAAACACCATATATTTT,CASSGGAGRNTIYF
.,TRBV12-3/TRBV12-4,TRBJ1-1,.,TGTGCCAGCAGTTTAGAAAAGCGGGGATTGAACACTGAAGCTTTCTTT,CASSLEKRGLNTEAFF
.,TRBV3-1,TRBJ2-2,.,TGTGCCAGCAGTTGGACGGGTGGCGGGGAGCTGTTTTTT,CASSWTGGGELFF
.,TRBV20-1,TRBJ2-3,.,TGCAGTGCTAGACAGGGTAGCACAGATACGCAGTATTTT,CSARQGSTDTQYF
.,TRBV10-3,TRBJ1-1,.,TGTGCCATCAGTGAGTCCCGGGCAGCAGGTAATGAAGCTTTCTTT,CAISESRAAGNEAFF
.,TRBV25-1,TRBJ2-1,.,TGTGCCAGCAGTGAATATGGGGTGTGGAATGAGCAGTTCTTC,CASSEYGVWNEQFF
.,TRBV12-3/TRBV12-4,TRBJ1-2,.,TGTGCCAGCAGTTTTGGCAGGGTGGATGGCTACACCTTC,CASSFGRVDGYTF
.,TRBV5-6,TRBJ2-3,TRBD1,TGTGCCAGCAGCTTGCTCGGGACAGGCAACACAGATACGCAGTATTTT,CASSLLGTGNTDTQYF
.,TRBV7-9,TRBJ2-1,TRBD2,TGTGCCAGCAGCTTAGGTCCAGCGGGGGTAAATGAGCAGTTCTTC,CASSLGPAGVNEQFF
.,TRBV5-1,TRBJ1-1,TRBD1,TGCGCCAGCAGCTTAACGACAGGGGTGAACACTGAAGCTTTCTTT,CASSLTTGVNTEAFF
.,TRBV9,TRBJ2-2,.,TGTGCCAGCAGCGGTCAAGAAAAAACCGACGCCGGGGAGCTGTTTTTT,CASSGQEKTDAGELFF
.,TRBV11-2,TRBJ2-7,.,TGTGCCAGCAGCTTATACGGGGAGTCCTCCTACGAGCAGTACTTC,CASSLYGESSYEQYF
.,TRBV19,TRBJ1-5,.,TGTGCCAGTAGTATTCGACGAAGCAATCAGCCCCAGCATTTT,CASSIRRSNQPQHF
.,TRBV20-1,TRBJ2-7,TRBD2,TGCAGTGCTAGATCCAGCGGGGGGGCCGGGAGATACTACGAGCAGTACTTC,CSARSSGGAGRYYEQYF
.,TRBV6-6,TRBJ2-1,.,TGTGCCAGCAGTTACCCGATGGATAGCAGGAATGAGCAGTTCTTC,CASSYPMDSRNEQFF
.,TRBV5-1,TRBJ1-1,.,TGCGCCAGCAGCTTGGGGGCTGACACTGAAGCTTTCTTT,CASSLGADTEAFF
.,TRBV2,TRBJ2-3,.,TGTGCCAGCAGTGACCATGACCGTCGAGACACAGATACGCAGTATTTT,CASSDHDRRDTDTQYF
.,TRBV14,TRBJ1-1,.,TGTGCCAGCAGCCAAGATTTAGTGTCTGAAGCTTTCTTT,CASSQDLVSEAFF